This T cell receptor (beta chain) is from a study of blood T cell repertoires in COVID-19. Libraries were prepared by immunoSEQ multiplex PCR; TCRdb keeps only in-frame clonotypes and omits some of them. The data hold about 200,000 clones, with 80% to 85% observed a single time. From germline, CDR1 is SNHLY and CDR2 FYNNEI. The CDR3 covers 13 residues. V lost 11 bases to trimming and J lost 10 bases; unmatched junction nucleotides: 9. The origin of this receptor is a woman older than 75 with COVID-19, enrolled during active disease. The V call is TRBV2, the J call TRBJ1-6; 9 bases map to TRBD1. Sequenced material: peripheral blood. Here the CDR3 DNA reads TGTGCCTCCCAACAGGGGGCAAAATCACCCCTCCACTTT. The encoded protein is CASQQGAKSPLHF.